Listed below are T cell receptor beta chains from one sample, sequenced in a study of blood T cell repertoires in COVID-19. Generated by immunoSEQ multiplex PCR, the TCRdb table keeps only in-frame clones and is missing some. The table includes some 130,000 clones, more than 75% detected once. Sequencing was performed on PBMCs or T cells enriched from blood (not recorded which). These receptors were collected from a woman aged 45-60 years who had recovered from COVID-19. The CDR3 runs from the conserved cysteine through the conserved F or W. The D gene is left open where the match is weak. Expanded clones are given a class, and other clones once, few, many or no size at all.

CATSKASGGAYEQYF,TGTGCCACCAGCAAAGCTAGCGGGGGGGCCTACGAGCAGTACTTC,TRBJ2-7,.,TRBV15,TRBD2
CASSSGQGWEQYF,TGTGCCAGCAGCTCGGGACAGGGGTGGGAGCAGTACTTC,TRBJ2-7,.,TRBV7-9,TRBD1
CASSLVLTGGSYEQYF,TGTGCCAGCAGCTTAGTCTTGACAGGGGGATCCTACGAGCAGTACTTC,TRBJ2-7,few,TRBV7-2,TRBD1
CASSPNTGENQPQHF,TGTGCCAGCAGCCCGAACACGGGGGAGAATCAGCCCCAGCATTTT,TRBJ1-5,.,TRBV3-1/TRBV3-2,.
CASRLIPGATNEKLFF,TGCGCCAGCAGACTCATCCCAGGGGCAACTAATGAAAAACTGTTTTTT,TRBJ1-4,.,TRBV5-1,.
CASGLANSRTTVNTEAFF,TGTGCTAGTGGTTTGGCCAATTCTCGGACAACGGTTAACACTGAAGCTTTCTTT,TRBJ1-1,.,TRBV12-5,.
CASKSGGDTDTQYF,TGTGCCAGCAAAAGCGGGGGGGATACAGATACGCAGTATTTT,TRBJ2-3,once,TRBV2,TRBD2
CASSVDAGGLSEQYF,TGTGCCAGCAGCGTAGACGCGGGGGGCCTCTCCGAGCAGTACTTC,TRBJ2-7,once,TRBV9,TRBD2
CATSRGPGDSNTGELFF,TGTGCCACCAGCAGAGGGCCCGGGGATTCGAACACCGGGGAGCTGTTTTTT,TRBJ2-2,few,TRBV15,.
CASSLAAGRTAAGGYTF,TGTGCCAGCAGCTTGGCGGCAGGGAGAACCGCTGCGGGAGGCTACACCTTC,TRBJ1-2,.,TRBV5-5,.
CSAPNRNTQYF,TGCAGTGCCCCGAACAGGAATACGCAGTATTTT,TRBJ2-3,.,TRBV20-1,.
CATSRDGRSDEKLFF,TGTGCCACCAGCAGAGATGGCCGGAGTGATGAAAAACTGTTTTTT,TRBJ1-4,.,TRBV15,.
CATRLAGDTQYF,TGTGCCACCAGACTAGCAGGAGATACGCAGTATTTT,TRBJ2-3,few,TRBV19,TRBD2
CASSPLRNEKLFF,TGTGCCAGCAGCCCCCTTAGAAATGAAAAACTGTTTTTT,TRBJ1-4,.,TRBV7-8,.
CASRPPTAANQPQHF,TGTGCCAGCAGGCCCCCGACAGCCGCCAATCAGCCCCAGCATTTT,TRBJ1-5,few,TRBV28,.
CASSRQGYGYTF,TGTGCCAGCAGTCGACAGGGTTATGGCTACACCTTC,TRBJ1-2,.,TRBV28,TRBD1
CASSGVGRWGGETEAFF,TGTGCCAGCAGTGGGGTAGGACGCTGGGGAGGGGAGACTGAAGCTTTCTTT,TRBJ1-1,few,TRBV2,.
CATSRRTSGYEQYF,TGTGCCACCAGCAGGAGGACTAGCGGCTACGAGCAGTACTTC,TRBJ2-7,few,TRBV15,TRBD2
CASSQAGRGGSPLHF,TGTGCCAGCAGCCAAGCTGGCAGGGGTGGTTCACCCCTCCACTTT,TRBJ1-6,.,TRBV3-1/TRBV3-2,.
CSAGTSEYGFAYNEQFF,TGCAGCGCTGGGACTAGCGAATATGGATTCGCCTACAATGAGCAGTTCTTC,TRBJ2-1,.,TRBV29-1,TRBD2
CASSLTQTGTGTDTQYF,TGTGCCAGCAGCTTAACCCAAACCGGGACAGGCACAGATACGCAGTATTTT,TRBJ2-3,once,TRBV7-3,TRBD1
CSVPATNEKLFF,TGCAGCGTTCCAGCAACTAATGAAAAACTGTTTTTT,TRBJ1-4,.,TRBV29-1,.